This entry concerns a single TCR beta chain. Antigen specificity is unknown. The V gene end was trimmed by 1 base and the J gene end by 2 bases; junction bases not matched to a gene: 10. Germline V CDR1 and CDR2: KGHSH, LQKENI. The CDR3 is 17 residues long. PCR employed 60 Vbeta and 13 Jbeta primers. TCRdb's table, derived via immunoSEQ multiplex PCR, lists solely in-frame clones and lacks some. The sample has roughly 190,000 clones; roughly four fifths are singletons. The record originates from a study of cytomegalovirus exposure and HLA in healthy donors. Turning to the study itself: HLA-typed donors contributed around 85 million unique TCRs, which were held in an early data release. Regarding the study as a whole: Later analysis indicated greater clonal expansion among HLA-associated TCR beta chains than among equally common other chains. In a later analysis, TCR association rates varied by HLA locus: DRB1 most, HLA-C fewest. Overall, roughly 150 TCR beta chains were annotated as cytomegalovirus-associated.

J is TRBJ1-2 and V is TRBV18, with 7 bases identical to TRBD1. This TCR was sampled from a man aged 40-49 years in good health and CMV-seropositive. Material: PBMCs. This chain's CDR3 is CASSPRTGNEGNYGYTF. The CDR3 DNA reads TGTGCCAGCTCACCACGGACAGGAAATGAGGGAAACTATGGCTACACCTTC.